A single sample gave rise to the 15 T cell receptor beta chains below, sequenced in a study of monozygotic twins with cystic fibrosis. Only in-frame clones appear in the TCRdb table, and some are missing; sequencing was by immunoSEQ multiplex PCR. The data contain tens of thousands of clones, 96% of them singletons. Sequencing input: blood. All receptors derive from a girl aged 2 to 10 with cystic fibrosis.

The chain recombines TRBV2 with TRBJ1-3; D is undetermined. Germline CDR1 SNHLY, CDR2 FYNNEI. The CDR3 is 10 residues long. The V end lost 4 bases, the J end lost 10 bases, and 5 bases lay between the germline ends. This CDR3 is CASSGRTIYF. CDR3 DNA sequence: TGTGCCAGCAGTGGGCGAACCATATATTTT. Drawing the rest from reference TRBV2 and TRBJ1-3, the complete variable domain is EPEVTQTPSHQVTQMGQEVILRCVPISNHLYFYWYRQILGQKVEFLVSFYNNEISEKSEIFDDQFSVERPDGSNFTLKIRSTKLEDSAMYFCASSGRTIYFGEGSWLTVV.

The genes are TRBV30 and TRBJ2-1, with D maybe TRBD1 (5 bases). This CDR3 has 11 residues. Germline V CDR1 and CDR2: GTSNPN, SVGIG (reference sequence). Trimming took off 5 bases at V and 5 bases at J, with 7 bases between the two ends. CDR3 sequence (DNA): TGTGCCTGGGGGGCCCACAATGAGCAGTTCTTC. This encodes CAWGAHNEQFF.

The chain is built from TRBV18 and TRBJ1-2; D is perhaps TRBD1 (5 bases). Trimming removed 3 bases at V and 4 bases at J, with 9 bases between. The length of the CDR3 is 13 residues. Germline CDR1 is KGHSH and CDR2 is LQKENI. The CDR3 nucleotides are TGTGCCAGCTCACCGGGACTGGGCTATGGCTACACCTTC. As protein: CASSPGLGYGYTF.

The genes are TRBV7-9 and TRBJ2-2; TRBD1 aligns across 9 bases. Trimming took 2 bases from V and 7 from J; bases not matched to a gene: 8. CDR1 and CDR2 from the germline V gene are SEHNR and FQNEAQ (reference sequence). The CDR3 loop spans 16 amino acids. The CDR3 nucleotides read TGTGCCAGCAGCTTATGGGACAGGGCATTTATCGGGGAGCTGTTTTTT. It specifies CASSLWDRAFIGELFF.

The chain carries TRBV9 and TRBJ1-1, with D maybe TRBD1 (5 bases). The germline gives CDR1 SGDLS, CDR2 YYNGEE. The length of the CDR3 is 15 residues. Trimming pared 0 bases from V and 3 bases from J, leaving 12 bases between. The CDR3 sequence is CASSVVGRSDTEAFF. CDR3 in DNA: TGTGCCAGCAGCGTAGTGGGACGGAGTGACACTGAAGCTTTCTTT.

The gene calls are TRBV25-1 and TRBJ1-1; D possibly corresponds to TRBD1 (5 bases). The CDR3 spans 17 residues. The germline CDR1 and CDR2 sequences are MGHDK and SYGVNS. V dropped 6 bases and J dropped 3 bases, with 23 bases sitting between them. The CDR3 DNA reads TGTGCCAGCAGCGAGGACTGGTGGTTGGGGGAATACACTGAAGCTTTCTTT. Protein: CASSEDWWLGEYTEAFF.

This rearrangement joins TRBV4-2 to TRBJ2-4; possible D gene TRBD2, 5 bases. Germline values: CDR1 LGHNA, CDR2 YNFKEQ. The CDR3 length is 13 residues. The V end lost 0 bases, the J end lost 9 bases, and 9 bases lay between the germline ends. The CDR3 DNA reads TGTGCCAGCAGCCAAGAAGGAGGCACCATTCAGTACTTC. Translating gives CASSQEGGTIQYF.

This chain links TRBV30 with TRBJ2-7, with D unresolved. The CDR3 spans 12 residues. V was pared by 0 bases and J by 1 base, with 4 bases between. The germline gives CDR1 GTSNPN, CDR2 SVGIG (reference sequence). The CDR3 loop is CAWSVRSYEQYF. The CDR3 coding sequence is TGTGCCTGGAGTGTACGATCCTACGAGCAGTACTTC.

The J gene is TRBJ1-1, the V gene TRBV11-2; possible D gene TRBD1, 5 bases. CDR3 length: 13 residues. Trimming shortened V by 4 bases and J by 2 bases, and 8 bases separated the two germline ends. Germline V gives CDR1 SGHAT, CDR2 FQNNGV. The CDR3 here is CASSSDRNTEAFF. CDR3 nucleotides: TGTGCCAGCAGCTCCGACAGAAACACTGAAGCTTTCTTT.

This sequence joins TRBV5-1 and TRBJ2-7; D call uncertain. The CDR3 has 13 residues. CDR1 and CDR2 from the germline V gene are SGHRS and YFSETQ. Trimming stripped 5 bases from V and 5 bases from J, with 14 bases between. CDR3 residues: CASRGEVGDEQYF. CDR3 sequence (DNA): TGCGCCAGCAGAGGCGAAGTCGGCGACGAGCAGTACTTC.

This clone was seen only once. The chain is built from TRBV7-6 and TRBJ2-7; TRBD1 might be the D (6 bases). The CDR3 is 14 residues long. The V end lost 5 bases, the J end lost 1 base, and 12 bases lay between the germline ends. The germline CDR1 and CDR2 sequences are SGHVS and FNYEAQ. In DNA, the CDR3 is TGTGCCAGCAGCCTCCGGGACATGTCCTACGAGCAGTACTTC. It encodes CASSLRDMSYEQYF.

The chain recombines TRBV15 with TRBJ1-1, with D tentatively TRBD1 (6 bases). Germline V gene lookup returns CDR1 LNHNV and CDR2 YYDKDF (reference sequence). V dropped 4 bases and J dropped 1 base, with 7 bases sitting between them. CDR3 size: 13 residues. CDR3 sequence (DNA): TGTGCCACCAGCAAACAGGGGAACACTGAAGCTTTCTTT. Translating gives CATSKQGNTEAFF.

The genes are TRBV30 and TRBJ2-1; the D is unclear. The CDR3 is 11 amino acids. The germline CDR1 and CDR2 sequences are GTSNPN and SVGIG (reference sequence). The V end lost 3 bases, the J end lost 5 bases, and 5 bases lay between the germline ends. CDR3 loop: CAWRSDNEQFF. The CDR3 bases are TGTGCCTGGAGATCGGACAATGAGCAGTTCTTC.

This chain uses TRBV7-9 with TRBJ2-7; D not resolved. The CDR3 is 15 residues long. Germline V lookup: CDR1 SEHNR, CDR2 FQNEAQ (reference sequence). The V and J ends lost 3 bases and 7 bases respectively, with 19 bases between them. Here the CDR3 DNA reads TGTGCCAGCAGCTTGAGCAATTTGCCGCTATGGGAGCAGTACTTC. It translates to CASSLSNLPLWEQYF.

This sequence joins TRBV9 and TRBJ1-5; 7 nucleotides line up with TRBD1. The CDR3 has 13 residues. From germline, CDR1 is SGDLS and CDR2 YYNGEE. The junction had 5 bases not matched to a gene; V was cut back by 4 bases and J by 7 bases. The CDR3 loop is CASSPGGWQPQHF. Written as DNA, the CDR3 is TGTGCCAGCAGCCCAGGGGGTTGGCAGCCCCAGCATTTT.